One and the same sample provided the 29 T cell receptor beta chains below, sequenced in a study of blood T cell repertoires in COVID-19. The protocol was immunoSEQ multiplex PCR, while the TCRdb copy is restricted to in-frame clones and leaves out a portion. The table has some 220,000 clones, more than 65% seen once. Sequencing input: peripheral blood. The receptors were gathered from a woman aged 60 to 75 with acute or convalescent COVID-19.

This chain uses TRBV12-3 or TRBV12-4 with TRBJ1-4; 7 bases are a match to TRBD1. Unmatched junction bases numbered 2, after V lost 6 bases and J lost 10 bases. CDR3 size: 11 residues. CDR3 DNA sequence: TGTGCCAGCAGGAGACAGGGAAAACTGTTTTTT. Its translation is CASRRQGKLFF.

The chain joins TRBV2 to TRBJ2-1; D is perhaps TRBD1 (6 bases). CDR1 and CDR2 (germline): SNHLY, FYNNEI. Trimming pared 0 bases from V and 12 bases from J, leaving 18 bases between. This CDR3 comprises 15 residues. CDR3 sequence reads: CASSEAGTRASLQFF. CDR3 bases: TGTGCCAGCAGTGAAGCAGGGACACGGGCCTCTCTGCAGTTCTTC.

The CDR3 DNA is TGTGCCAGCAGCTTAGCGCGGCTAGCGGGGGGACTACTTTACAATGAGCAGTTCTTC. It specifies CASSLARLAGGLLYNEQFF. The V and J genes are TRBV7-2 and TRBJ2-1; 11 positions agree with TRBD2. This CDR3 has 19 residues. The ends lost 0 bases at V and 4 bases at J; junction bases unmatched: 11. The germline gives CDR1 SGHTA, CDR2 FQGNSA.

The V and J genes are TRBV7-2 and TRBJ1-6, with D uncertain. V was trimmed by 1 base and J by 1 base, leaving 11 bases between them. The CDR3 is 17 amino acids. Germline V lookup: CDR1 SGHTA, CDR2 FQGNSA. This chain's CDR3 is CASSLGQVLSYNSPLHF. CDR3 sequence (DNA): TGTGCCAGCAGCTTAGGGCAGGTATTGTCCTATAATTCACCCCTCCACTTT.

This clone occurred a few times. V usage is TRBV6-5 and J usage is TRBJ1-1, with D unclear. The CDR3 has 13 amino acids. CDR1 is MNHEY, CDR2 SVGAGI, per germline. The V and J ends lost 3 bases and 3 bases respectively, with 8 bases between them. DNA of the CDR3: TGTGCCAGCAGTTATAGGAGTGACACTGAAGCTTTCTTT. It encodes CASSYRSDTEAFF.

The chain combines TRBV6-5 with TRBJ1-5; TRBD1 might be the D (6 bases). There are 14 residues in the CDR3. CDR1 MNHEY and CDR2 SVGAGI come from the germline V gene. V gave up 6 bases and J gave up 7 bases, with 16 bases separating them. CDR3 protein: CASSGTGNNQPQHF. The CDR3 DNA reads as TGTGCCAGCAGCGGCACAGGGAATAACCAGCCCCAGCATTTT.

The genes are TRBV5-4 and TRBJ1-2, with 9 nucleotides matching TRBD1. The CDR3 is 13 residues long. V lost 1 base, J lost 8 bases, and 3 bases stayed unmatched. Per the germline V gene, CDR1 is SGHNT and CDR2 is YYREEE (reference sequence). The CDR3 here is CASSLTGGGGYTF. For the CDR3, the DNA is TGTGCCAGCAGCTTGACAGGGGGCGGGGGCTACACCTTC.

J is TRBJ2-1 and V is TRBV7-9, with 12 bases identical to TRBD1. V was clipped by 5 bases and J by 4 bases; unmatched bases: 15. This CDR3 spans 19 amino acids. Germline values: CDR1 SEHNR, CDR2 FQNEAQ (reference sequence). The CDR3 DNA sequence: TGTGCCAGCAGCCCCCTCATGGGACAGGGGGCGAGGGCGTACAATGAGCAGTTCTTC. Protein sequence: CASSPLMGQGARAYNEQFF.

The chain recombines TRBV5-4 with TRBJ1-2; possible D gene TRBD1, 6 bases. This CDR3 has 14 residues. V lost 4 bases and J lost 4, with 14 bases in between. Germline lookup yields CDR1 SGHNT and CDR2 YYREEE (reference sequence). The CDR3 coding sequence is TGTGCCAGCAGCCTGACAGGTACTCCCTATGGCTACACCTTC. This gives the protein CASSLTGTPYGYTF.

This clone came up once. Other DNA sequences in the sample encode the same CDR3. This CDR3 reads CSASRTEAFF. In DNA, the CDR3 is TGCAGTGCTAGTCGCACTGAAGCTTTCTTT. The V call is TRBV20-1, the J call TRBJ1-1; D is undetermined. V lost 3 bases and J 4 bases, leaving 3 bases between the germline ends. Germline CDR1 reads DFQATT; CDR2 reads SNEGSKA (reference sequence). The CDR3 extends over 10 amino acids.

V and J are TRBV15 and TRBJ2-1; D possibly corresponds to TRBD1 (6 bases). With 5 bases removed from V and 4 bases from J, the gap between germline ends came to 9 bases. CDR1 and CDR2 (germline): LNHNV, YYDKDF (reference sequence). The CDR3 loop spans 13 amino acids. The CDR3 sequence: CATSGGQYNEQFF. CDR3 in DNA: TGTGCCACCAGCGGAGGACAGTACAATGAGCAGTTCTTC. Supplemented by reference TRBV15 and TRBJ2-1, the full variable domain reads DAMVIQNPRYQVTQFGKPVTLSCSQTLNHNVMYWYQQKSSQAPKLLFHYYDKDFNNEADTPDNFQSRRPNTSFCFLDIRSPGLGDTAMYLCATSGGQYNEQFFGPGTRLTVL.

V and J are TRBV12-5 and TRBJ2-7, with TRBD1 matching 8 bases. J lost 7 bases, V lost 1 base, and 15 bases had no gene match. The CDR3 spans 17 residues. The germline V gene encodes CDR1 LGHNT and CDR2 FRNRAP. The CDR3 region has the DNA TGTGCTAGTGGTTTGGGTATAGTGGCAGGGGGCTCGGAAGAGCAGTACTTC. Translated, it gives CASGLGIVAGGSEEQYF.

The chain combines TRBV6-5 with TRBJ1-2, with TRBD1 as a possible D gene (6 bases). V was pared by 6 bases and J by 2 bases, with 13 bases between. The CDR3 sequence is 14 residues long. Germline V gene sequence: CDR1 MNHEY, CDR2 SVGAGI. The CDR3 DNA reads TGTGCCAGCAGAACCCAGGGGACCAACTATGGCTACACCTTC. This gives the protein CASRTQGTNYGYTF.

This clone was detected once. This sequence joins TRBV19 and TRBJ1-5, with TRBD1 as a possible D gene (6 bases). Trimming stripped 6 bases from V and 3 bases from J, with 15 bases between. The CDR3 covers 15 residues. The germline CDR1 and CDR2 sequences are LNHDA and SQIVND (reference sequence). The CDR3 nucleotides read TGTGCCAGTAGACCGAGGGGGATTGCCAATCAGCCCCAGCATTTT. Translated: CASRPRGIANQPQHF.

The chain employs TRBV20-1 and TRBJ1-2; D perhaps matches TRBD1 (6 bases). This CDR3 has 11 residues. Trimming stripped 6 bases from V and 3 bases from J, with 8 bases between. Per germline, CDR1 DFQATT and CDR2 SNEGSKA (reference sequence). CDR3: CSAHRDYGYTF. The CDR3 DNA reads as TGCAGTGCGCACAGGGACTATGGCTACACCTTC.

J is TRBJ2-1 and V is TRBV5-1, with a possible D match to TRBD2 (6 bases). Germline CDR1 SGHRS, CDR2 YFSETQ. This CDR3 contains 13 residues. V lost 6 bases and J 9 bases, leaving 16 bases between the germline ends. This CDR3 reads CASTPGDQGEQFF. The DNA for the CDR3 is TGCGCCAGCACCCCGGGGGACCAGGGTGAGCAGTTCTTC.

V and J are TRBV29-1 and TRBJ1-1, with D maybe TRBD1 (6 bases). Germline CDR1 is SQVTM and CDR2 is ANQGSEA. Trimming took off 7 bases at V and 5 bases at J, with 20 bases between the two ends. The CDR3 loop spans 14 amino acids. The CDR3 DNA follows: TGCAGCGCAACCAGGGGTTCCGGGAGGACTGAAGCTTTCTTT. It is translated as CSATRGSGRTEAFF.

The J gene is TRBJ2-1, the V gene TRBV3-1 (or the pseudogene TRBV3-2); the D is unclear. The CDR3 is 11 amino acids. Germline CDR1 reads LGHDT; CDR2 reads YNNKEL (reference sequence). V lost 4 bases and J lost 8, with 6 bases in between. CDR3 sequence: CASSLSDEQFF. CDR3 coding DNA: TGTGCCAGCAGCCTCAGCGATGAGCAGTTCTTC.

CDR3 protein: CSASLQGITQPQHF. In DNA, the CDR3 is TGCAGTGCTAGTCTACAGGGCATAACCCAGCCCCAGCATTTT. The chain has TRBV20-1 and TRBJ1-5, with a possible D match to TRBD1 (6 bases). The ends were cut back, 3 bases at V and 7 bases at J, with 16 bases in the middle. Germline V gene data show CDR1 as DFQATT and CDR2 as SNEGSKA (reference sequence). There are 14 residues in the CDR3.

The chain carries TRBV5-1 and TRBJ2-1; perhaps TRBD2 as D (5 bases). Deletions cut 0 bases from V and 7 bases from J, with 8 bases between. This CDR3 contains 13 residues. Germline V gene sequence: CDR1 SGHRS, CDR2 YFSETQ. The CDR3: CASSLGGWNEQFF. CDR3 DNA sequence: TGCGCCAGCAGCTTGGGAGGGTGGAATGAGCAGTTCTTC.

V and J are TRBV5-6 and TRBJ2-5; TRBD1 is a possible D gene (6 bases). V shed 0 bases and J shed 2 bases, with 14 bases lying between them. The CDR3 consists of 16 residues. The germline gives CDR1 SGHDT, CDR2 YYEEEE. The CDR3 DNA follows: TGTGCCAGCAGCTTGGGGGGTAGGGGGAGTCAAGAGACCCAGTACTTC. Translated: CASSLGGRGSQETQYF. The variable domain in full, completed from reference TRBV5-6 and TRBJ2-5, reads DAGVTQSPTHLIKTRGQQVTLRCSPKSGHDTVSWYQQALGQGPQFIFQYYEEEERQRGNFPDRFSGHQFPNYSSELNVNALLLGDSALYLCASSLGGRGSQETQYFGPGTRLLVL.

The V gene is TRBV19, the J gene TRBJ1-1, with 10 bases lining up with TRBD1. Germline V gene sequence: CDR1 LNHDA, CDR2 SQIVND (reference sequence). The V and J ends lost 0 bases and 11 bases, in that order; junction bases with no gene match: 9. The CDR3 consists of 15 residues. The CDR3 protein is CASSIDRWGQGYAFF. For the CDR3, the DNA is TGTGCCAGTAGTATAGATCGCTGGGGACAGGGGTACGCTTTCTTT.

This chain joins TRBV19 and TRBJ1-1; D remains ambiguous. V was shortened by 0 bases and J by 0 bases, with 11 bases between the two germline ends. Germline V gene sequence: CDR1 LNHDA, CDR2 SQIVND (reference sequence). This CDR3 spans 16 amino acids. CDR3: CASSIDHRLMNTEAFF. The CDR3, as DNA: TGTGCCAGTAGTATAGATCACCGACTCATGAACACTGAAGCTTTCTTT.

The chain links TRBV4-2 to TRBJ1-2; 10 bases align to TRBD1. V lost 4 bases and J lost 1; bases outside the gene matches: 3. Germline V lookup: CDR1 LGHNA, CDR2 YNFKEQ. The CDR3 totals 15 residues. The CDR3 DNA reads TGTGCCAGCAGCCTGGGGACAGGGGATAACTATGGCTACACCTTC. It translates to CASSLGTGDNYGYTF.

The chain employs TRBV6-5 and TRBJ1-5; D is possibly TRBD1 (6 bases). CDR3 length equals 15 residues. Trimming pared 6 bases from V and 0 bases from J, leaving 12 bases between. CDR1 MNHEY and CDR2 SVGAGI come from the germline V gene. CDR3 DNA: TGTGCCAGCAGACCAAGGACAGCTAGCAATCAGCCCCAGCATTTT. The encoded protein is CASRPRTASNQPQHF.

This clone was counted a single time. V usage is TRBV5-4 and J usage is TRBJ2-7, with a possible D match to TRBD1 (5 bases). This CDR3 contains 15 residues. Germline CDR1 and CDR2: SGHNT and YYREEE (reference sequence). V gave up 1 base and J gave up 5 bases, with 16 bases separating them. The CDR3 reads CASSLSRVSPHEQYF. CDR3 sequence (DNA): TGTGCCAGCAGCTTGTCCAGGGTCTCTCCCCACGAGCAGTACTTC. Supplemented by reference TRBV5-4 and TRBJ2-7, the full variable domain reads ETGVTQSPTHLIKTRGQQVTLRCSSQSGHNTVSWYQQALGQGPQFIFQYYREEENGRGNFPPRFSGLQFPNYSSELNVNALELDDSALYLCASSLSRVSPHEQYFGPGTRLTVT.

The chain employs TRBV30 and TRBJ1-6; D remains ambiguous. Trimming removed 1 base at V and 2 bases at J, with 6 bases between. The germline CDR1 and CDR2 sequences are GTSNPN and SVGIG (reference sequence). CDR3 length equals 14 residues. CDR3 residues: CAWSAGTYNSPLHF. The DNA for the CDR3 is TGTGCCTGGAGTGCGGGGACCTATAATTCACCCCTCCACTTT.

The V and J genes are TRBV5-4 and TRBJ2-5; 10 bases match TRBD1. J lost 4 bases, V lost 0 bases, and 9 bases had no gene match. CDR1 SGHNT and CDR2 YYREEE come from the germline V gene (reference sequence). This CDR3 is 17 amino acids long. The CDR3 sequence: CASSLGPGQGSAETQYF. The CDR3 bases are TGTGCCAGCAGCTTGGGACCGGGACAGGGGAGTGCAGAGACCCAGTACTTC.

The V and J genes are TRBV7-8 and TRBJ1-1; D unresolved. The CDR3 consists of 18 residues. V shed 4 bases and J shed 1 base, with 22 bases lying between them. CDR1 and CDR2 from the germline V gene are SGHVS and FQNEAQ. The CDR3 nucleotides are TGTGCCAGCAGCTGGGTGGTACAGTCTTATAATCCGAACACTGAAGCTTTCTTT. Translating gives CASSWVVQSYNPNTEAFF.